The clone carrying this TCR beta chain appeared a few times. What it binds is unknown. These data come from a study of identical twins. Study-level results: Model-predicted out-of-frame TCR alpha sharing fell below observed values in monozygotic twins.

Template switching added a universal primer binding site, and final cDNA carried unique molecular identifiers. Each CDR3 protein is one row after TCRdb ran MiXCR on the 5' RACE reads. The table records about 220,000 distinct CDR3 sequences, 7.5% of them present only once. Among all donors, each was a healthy Caucasian. These data are also associated with another study on yellow fever vaccine responses in identical twins.

Sequenced: memory (CD45RO+) T cells sorted from blood. The TCR was taken from a young woman in good health.

CDR3 nucleotide sequence: TGTGCCACCAGGGCGGACACAGATACGCAGTATTTT. Translating gives CATRADTDTQYF. J is TRBJ2-3 and V is TRBV15; D unclear. Germline V gives CDR1 LNHNV, CDR2 YYDKDF (reference sequence). V shed 6 bases and J shed 2 bases, with 6 bases lying between them. The CDR3 has 12 amino acids. The variable domain in full, with the rest retrieved from reference TRBV15 and TRBJ2-3, is DAMVIQNPRYQVTQFGKPVTLSCSQTLNHNVMYWYQQKSSQAPKLLFHYYDKDFNNEADTPDNFQSRRPNTSFCFLDIRSPGLGDTAMYLCATRADTDTQYFGPGTRLTVL.